The source of this T cell receptor beta chain is a study of cytomegalovirus exposure and HLA in healthy donors. Notes on the study in general: Among donors in an Asian-associated ancestry cluster, a later analysis reportedly found fewer N-insertions than the roughly 680-donor mean. In an earlier analysis, productive rearrangement rates for most beta V segments clustered near 87% or 30%. One cluster of highly shared sequence variants probably arose as a sequencing artifact. At a 0.05 false discovery rate, a later analysis found about 17,000 TCR beta sequences to be associated with HLA alleles.

The CDR3 loop spans 14 amino acids. From germline, CDR1 is LNHDA and CDR2 SQIVND (reference sequence). V was clipped by 6 bases and J by 9 bases, with 18 bases between them. As to this clone: The antigen remains unidentified.

Both 60 Vbeta primers and 13 Jbeta primers went into the PCR. TCRdb's copy holds only in-frame clones and misses some; the assay was immunoSEQ multiplex PCR. The table has roughly 250,000 clones, around four fifths seen once; the top ten hold about 2%. This sequence originates from a woman in her 40s in good health and CMV-seropositive. V gene TRBV19 combines with J gene TRBJ1-5; D may be TRBD1 (6 bases). The source material was PBMCs. CDR3: CASRPQVDSTPQHF. In nucleotides, the CDR3 is TGTGCCAGTAGGCCCCAGGTGGACAGCACGCCCCAGCATTTT.